A single sample is the source of the 2 T cell receptor beta chains below, sequenced in a study of technical replicates of blood from a handful of donors (TCRdb year 2017). The library was made by the immunoSEQ multiplex PCR assay. The table was pulled from immuneACCESS by TCRdb, which kept in-frame rearrangements only. Such tables lose some clones; where checked, under half of the loss comes from unresolved V genes, and the rest has no known cause. This sample is represented by tens of thousands of clones; approximately 95% of them were singletons. The ten largest clonotypes hold under 0.3% of the sample. Input material: T cells isolated from PBMCs. These receptors were taken from a human donor in good health.

This clone came up a few times. This chain links TRBV2 with TRBJ2-7; 7 positions match TRBD1. CDR1 and CDR2 from the germline V gene are SNHLY and FYNNEI. V lost 7 bases and J lost 0; bases outside the gene matches: 3. The CDR3 runs to 13 residues. The chain's CDR3 is CASKGQTSYEQYF. DNA for the CDR3: TGTGCCAGCAAGGGACAGACCTCCTACGAGCAGTACTTC.

This rearrangement joins TRBV28 to TRBJ2-2; 7 positions match TRBD1. CDR1 and CDR2 from the germline V gene are MDHEN and SYDVKM. The CDR3 consists of 15 residues. J lost 7 bases, V lost 6 bases, and 11 bases had no gene match. The CDR3 loop is CASRMYTGVDGELFF. The CDR3 region has the DNA TGTGCCAGCAGAATGTATACAGGGGTGGACGGGGAGCTGTTTTTT.